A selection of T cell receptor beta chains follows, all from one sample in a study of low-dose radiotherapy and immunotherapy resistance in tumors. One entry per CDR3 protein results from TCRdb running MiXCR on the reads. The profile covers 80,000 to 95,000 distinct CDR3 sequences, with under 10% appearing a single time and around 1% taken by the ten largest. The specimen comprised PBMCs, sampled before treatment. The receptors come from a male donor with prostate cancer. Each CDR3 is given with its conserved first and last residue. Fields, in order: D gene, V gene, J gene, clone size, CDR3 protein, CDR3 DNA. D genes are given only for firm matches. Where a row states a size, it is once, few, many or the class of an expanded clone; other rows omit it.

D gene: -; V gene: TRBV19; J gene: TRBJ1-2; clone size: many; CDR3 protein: CASSSRINTYTF; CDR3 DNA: TGTGCCAGTAGTTCACGGATTAATACCTACACCTTC
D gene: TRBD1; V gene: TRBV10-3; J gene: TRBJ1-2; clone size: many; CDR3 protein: CAITRDRPITTIGYTF; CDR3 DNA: TGTGCCATCACCCGGGACAGGCCTATTACCACTATCGGCTACACCTTC
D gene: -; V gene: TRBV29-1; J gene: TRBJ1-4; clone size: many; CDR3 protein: CSVNGATNEKLFF; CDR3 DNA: TGCAGCGTCAATGGTGCAACTAATGAAAAACTGTTTTTT
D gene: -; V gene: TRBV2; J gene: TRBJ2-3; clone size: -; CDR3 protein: CASSWTANTDTQYF; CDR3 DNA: TGTGCCAGCAGTTGGACTGCAAACACAGATACGCAGTATTTT
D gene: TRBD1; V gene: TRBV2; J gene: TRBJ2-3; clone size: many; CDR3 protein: CATKDRVADTQYF; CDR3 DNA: TGTGCCACCAAGGACAGGGTCGCAGATACGCAGTATTTT
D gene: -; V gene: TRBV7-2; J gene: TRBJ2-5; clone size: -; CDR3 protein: CASSFREGQETQYF; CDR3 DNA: TGTGCCAGCAGCTTCCGAGAGGGGCAAGAGACCCAGTACTTC
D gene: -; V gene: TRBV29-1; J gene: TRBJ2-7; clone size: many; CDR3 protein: CSVATAYEQYF; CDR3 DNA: TGCAGCGTTGCTACAGCCTACGAGCAGTACTTC
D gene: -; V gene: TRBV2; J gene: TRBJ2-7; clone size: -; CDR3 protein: CASTQGYEQYF; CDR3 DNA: TGTGCCAGCACTCAGGGTTACGAGCAGTACTTC
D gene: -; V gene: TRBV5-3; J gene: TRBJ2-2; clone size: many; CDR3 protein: CASSLLNTGELFF; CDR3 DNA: TGTGCCAGCAGCTTACTCAACACCGGGGAGCTGTTTTTT
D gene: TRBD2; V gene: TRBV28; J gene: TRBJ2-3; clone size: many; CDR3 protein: CASRGGVDTQYF; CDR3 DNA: TGTGCCAGCAGGGGAGGGGTAGATACGCAGTATTTT
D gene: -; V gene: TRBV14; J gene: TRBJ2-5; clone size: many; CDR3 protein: CASSQGRWGETQYF; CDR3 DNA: TGTGCCAGCAGTCAAGGCAGGTGGGGCGAGACCCAGTACTTC
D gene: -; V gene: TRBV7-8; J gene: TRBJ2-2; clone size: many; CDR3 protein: CASSLNFREYTGELFF; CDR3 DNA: TGTGCCAGCAGCTTAAATTTCCGGGAGTACACCGGGGAGCTGTTTTTT
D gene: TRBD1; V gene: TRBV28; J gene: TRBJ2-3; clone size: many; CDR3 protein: CASSQTGSSTDTQYF; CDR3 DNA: TGTGCCAGCAGTCAGACAGGGTCTAGCACAGATACGCAGTATTTT